The 8 T cell receptor beta chains below were found in one sample sequenced in a study of blood T cell repertoires in COVID-19. Profiling relied on immunoSEQ multiplex PCR, and the TCRdb table lists in-frame clones only, not all of them. This repertoire shows 200,000 or so clones, more than 75% found once; its top ten account for less than 8%. Sequenced sample: PBMCs or T cells enriched from blood (not recorded which). The receptor source for this set is a young man in a cohort exposed to, infected with or recovered from COVID-19 (not recorded which).

The chain combines TRBV29-1 with TRBJ2-7; 8 positions agree with TRBD2. The V gene's germline CDR1 is SQVTM and CDR2 ANQGSEA. Trimming took 0 bases from V and 1 from J; bases not matched to a gene: 8. The CDR3 length is 16 residues. In DNA, the CDR3 is TGCAGCGTTGAAGATCGGGGGGGGTCCCCTTCCTACGAGCAGTACTTC. Translated, it gives CSVEDRGGSPSYEQYF.

The gene calls are TRBV9 and TRBJ1-5; 7 bases line up with TRBD1. The germline gives CDR1 SGDLS, CDR2 YYNGEE. Trimming removed 3 bases from V and 1 base from J; junction bases left unmatched: 1. This CDR3 comprises 14 residues. The CDR3 coding sequence is TGTGCCAGCAGCGGGGGACAGAGCAATCAGCCCCAGCATTTT. Translating gives CASSGGQSNQPQHF.

This clone was counted once. The rearrangement links TRBV7-2 to TRBJ2-7; D not certain. Germline CDR1 SGHTA, CDR2 FQGNSA. This CDR3 region has 17 residues. V lost 1 base to trimming and J lost 0 bases, with 16 bases between them. The CDR3 sequence is CASSLVLLAVSSYEQYF. The DNA of the CDR3 is TGTGCCAGCAGCTTAGTCCTCTTAGCTGTAAGCTCCTACGAGCAGTACTTC.

The chain combines TRBV19 with TRBJ2-7, with 8 bases lining up with TRBD1. CDR3 length equals 14 residues. J lost 1 base, V lost 2 bases, and 1 base had no gene match. Germline V gene sequence: CDR1 LNHDA, CDR2 SQIVND (reference sequence). CDR3 DNA sequence: TGTGCCAGTAGTATACAGGGGGCATCCTACGAGCAGTACTTC. Protein product: CASSIQGASYEQYF. Based on the CDR3 plus reference TRBV19 and TRBJ2-7, the full variable domain is DGGITQSPKYLFRKEGQNVTLSCEQNLNHDAMYWYRQDPGQGLRLIYYSQIVNDFQKGDIAEGYSVSREKKESFPLTVTSAQKNPTAFYLCASSIQGASYEQYFGPGTRLTVT.

By share, this clone ranks as medium-sized. This rearrangement joins TRBV6-4 to TRBJ2-2, with TRBD1 matching 11 bases. This CDR3 has 15 amino acids. CDR1 is MRHNA, CDR2 SNTAGT, per germline. J lost 6 bases, V lost 3 bases, and 3 bases had no gene match. This CDR3 reads CASSEGTGGSGELFF. In DNA form, the CDR3 reads TGTGCCAGCAGTGAAGGGACAGGGGGTTCCGGGGAGCTGTTTTTT.

V gene TRBV15 combines with J gene TRBJ1-5; no clear D gene. There are 16 residues in the CDR3. Germline CDR1 LNHNV, CDR2 YYDKDF (reference sequence). The V gene lost 1 base and the J gene lost 6 bases, with 16 bases spanning the gap. The DNA for the CDR3 is TGTGCCACCAGCAGAGTGGGAGAGGGTGAGGGTCAGCCCCAGCATTTT. Its translation: CATSRVGEGEGQPQHF.

V gene TRBV27 combines with J gene TRBJ2-5; D not resolved. V was shortened by 6 bases and J by 4 bases, with 21 bases between the two germline ends. In germline, CDR1 is MNHEY, CDR2 SMNVEV (reference sequence). There are 16 residues in the CDR3. The CDR3 nucleotides read TGTGCCAGCAGGTGTTACGCCCCCGTCAGGCCAGAGACCCAGTACTTC. Translated, it gives CASRCYAPVRPETQYF.

The chain recombines TRBV28 with TRBJ1-5; D gene unclear. V was trimmed by 6 bases and J by 2 bases, leaving 11 bases between them. The CDR3 sequence is 14 residues long. Looked up from germline, CDR1 is MDHEN and CDR2 is SYDVKM. DNA for the CDR3: TGTGCCAGCAGACCGGGGATTGGCAATCAGCCCCAGCATTTT. Translating gives CASRPGIGNQPQHF.